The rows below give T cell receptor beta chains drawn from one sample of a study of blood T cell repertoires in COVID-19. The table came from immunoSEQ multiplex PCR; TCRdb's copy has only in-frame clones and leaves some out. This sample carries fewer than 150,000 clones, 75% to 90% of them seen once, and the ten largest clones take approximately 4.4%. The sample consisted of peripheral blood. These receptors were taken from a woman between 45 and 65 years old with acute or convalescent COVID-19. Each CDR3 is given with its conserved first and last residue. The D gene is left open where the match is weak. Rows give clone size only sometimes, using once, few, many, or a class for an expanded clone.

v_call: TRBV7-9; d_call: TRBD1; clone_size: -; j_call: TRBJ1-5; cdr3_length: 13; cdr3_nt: TGTGCCAGCAGCGACAGGGGGAATCAGCCCCAGCATTTT; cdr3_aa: CASSDRGNQPQHF
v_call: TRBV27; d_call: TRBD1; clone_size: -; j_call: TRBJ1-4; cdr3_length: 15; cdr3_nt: TGTGCCAGCAGTTTATCAGGGACAGGGGTCGGAAAACTGTTTTTT; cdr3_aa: CASSLSGTGVGKLFF
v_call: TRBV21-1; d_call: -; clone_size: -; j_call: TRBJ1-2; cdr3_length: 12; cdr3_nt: TGTGCCAGCGGACAGGGTTGGTCTGGCTACACCTTC; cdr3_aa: CASGQGWSGYTF
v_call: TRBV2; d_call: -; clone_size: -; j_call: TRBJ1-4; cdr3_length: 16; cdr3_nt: TGTGCCAGCAAGAGGGCCGGAGTTGCAACTAATGAAAAACTGTTTTTT; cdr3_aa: CASKRAGVATNEKLFF
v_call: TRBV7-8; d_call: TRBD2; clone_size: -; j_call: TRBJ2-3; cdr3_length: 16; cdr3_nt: TGTGCCAGCAGCTTAAGGGCGGGAGAGGCGACAGATACGCAGTATTTT; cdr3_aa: CASSLRAGEATDTQYF
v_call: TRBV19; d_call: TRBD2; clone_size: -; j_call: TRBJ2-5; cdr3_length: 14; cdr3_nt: TGTGCCAGTAGTATTCGCGGACTAGAGGAGACCCAGTACTTC; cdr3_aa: CASSIRGLEETQYF
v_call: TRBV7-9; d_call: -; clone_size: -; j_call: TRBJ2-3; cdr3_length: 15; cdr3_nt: TGTGCCAGCAGCTTAGGGGGACTCAGCACAGATACGCAGTATTTT; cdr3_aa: CASSLGGLSTDTQYF
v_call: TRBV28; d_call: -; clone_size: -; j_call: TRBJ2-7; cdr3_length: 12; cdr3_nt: TGTGCCAGCCAACGGGAAACCTACGAGCAGTACTTC; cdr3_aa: CASQRETYEQYF
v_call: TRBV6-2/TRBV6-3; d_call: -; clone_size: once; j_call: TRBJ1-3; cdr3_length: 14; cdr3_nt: TGTGCCAGCAGTCTGGCCCCCCATGGAAACACCATATATTTT; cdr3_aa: CASSLAPHGNTIYF
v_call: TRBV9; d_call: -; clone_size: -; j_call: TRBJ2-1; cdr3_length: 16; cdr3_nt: TGTGCCAGCAGCGTAGGTGGGAGATCCTCCTACAATGAGCAGTTCTTC; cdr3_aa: CASSVGGRSSYNEQFF
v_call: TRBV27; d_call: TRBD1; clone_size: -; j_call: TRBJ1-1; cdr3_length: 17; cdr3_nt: TGTGCCACTCGAACAATCCTACGACAGGGGGGGAGAACTGAAGCTTTCTTT; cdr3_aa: CATRTILRQGGRTEAFF
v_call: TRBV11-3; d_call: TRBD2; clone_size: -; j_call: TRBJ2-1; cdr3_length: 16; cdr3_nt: TGTGCCAGCAGCGACCTAGCGGGAGGAGACTACAATGAGCAGTTCTTC; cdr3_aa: CASSDLAGGDYNEQFF